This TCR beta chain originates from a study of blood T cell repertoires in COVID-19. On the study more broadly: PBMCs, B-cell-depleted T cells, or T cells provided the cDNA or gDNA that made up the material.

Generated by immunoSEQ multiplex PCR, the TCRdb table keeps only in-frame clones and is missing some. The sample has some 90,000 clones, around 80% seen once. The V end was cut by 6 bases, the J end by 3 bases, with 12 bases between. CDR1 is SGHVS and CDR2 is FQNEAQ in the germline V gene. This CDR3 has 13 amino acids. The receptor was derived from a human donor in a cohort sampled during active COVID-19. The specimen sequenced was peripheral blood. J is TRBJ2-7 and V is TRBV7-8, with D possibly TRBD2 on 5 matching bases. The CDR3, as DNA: TGTGCCAGCAGGGACCTCCGGGGCTACGAGCAGTACTTC. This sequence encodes CASRDLRGYEQYF.